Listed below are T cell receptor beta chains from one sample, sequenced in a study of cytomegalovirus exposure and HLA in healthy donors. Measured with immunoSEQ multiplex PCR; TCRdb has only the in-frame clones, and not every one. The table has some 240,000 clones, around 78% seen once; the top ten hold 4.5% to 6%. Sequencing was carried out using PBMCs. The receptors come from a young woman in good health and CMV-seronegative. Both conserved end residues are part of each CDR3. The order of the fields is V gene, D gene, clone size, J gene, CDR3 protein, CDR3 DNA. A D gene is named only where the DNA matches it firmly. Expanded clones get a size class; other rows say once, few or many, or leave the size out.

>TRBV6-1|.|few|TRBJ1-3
CASSEVTVTSGNTIYF
TGTGCCAGCAGTGAAGTAACAGTAACCTCTGGAAACACCATATATTTT
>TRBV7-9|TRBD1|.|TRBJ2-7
CASSLGGGRSEQYF
TGTGCCAGCAGCTTAGGAGGGGGCCGGTCCGAGCAGTACTTC
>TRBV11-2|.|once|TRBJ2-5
CASSLGVQLETQYF
TGTGCCAGCAGCTTAGGAGTTCAGTTGGAGACCCAGTACTTC
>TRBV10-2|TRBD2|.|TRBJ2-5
CASSWTSQETQYF
TGCGCCAGCAGTTGGACTAGCCAAGAGACCCAGTACTTC
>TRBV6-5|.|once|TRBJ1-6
CASSYRGPNSPLHF
TGTGCCAGCAGTTACAGGGGCCCAAATTCACCCCTCCACTTT
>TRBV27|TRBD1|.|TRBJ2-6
CASSLVGTGVSGANVLTF
TGTGCCAGCAGTTTAGTTGGGACAGGGGTAAGTGGGGCCAACGTCCTGACTTTC
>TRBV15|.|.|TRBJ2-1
CATSRVALSAREQFF
TGTGCCACCAGCAGGGTCGCCCTTAGCGCTCGTGAGCAGTTCTTC
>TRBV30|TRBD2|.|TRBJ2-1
CACSGTSGYNEQFF
TGTGCCTGCAGCGGGACTAGCGGGTACAATGAGCAGTTCTTC
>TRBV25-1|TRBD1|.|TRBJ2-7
CASSETGTGGHEQYF
TGTGCCAGCAGTGAGACCGGGACAGGGGGCCACGAGCAGTACTTC
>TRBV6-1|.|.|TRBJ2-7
CASSEARQYEQYF
TGTGCCAGCAGTGAAGCGCGGCAGTACGAGCAGTACTTC
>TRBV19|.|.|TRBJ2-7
CASSQQGRVGYEQYF
TGTGCCAGTAGCCAACAGGGAAGAGTAGGCTACGAGCAGTACTTC